One and the same sample provided the 13 T cell receptor beta chains below, sequenced in a study of neurological immune-mediated disorders. TCRdb re-analysed the 5' RACE reads in MiXCR, keeping a single row per CDR3 protein. The repertoire holds about 77,000 distinct CDR3 sequences, with approximately 9.4% as singletons. What was sequenced was PBMCs. The source is a man in his fifties or sixties in good health.

This clonotype was seen repeatedly, ten times or more. This sequence joins TRBV7-3 and TRBJ2-1; TRBD2 aligns across 9 bases. The germline CDR1 and CDR2 sequences are SGHTA and FQGTGA. V shed 1 base, J shed 10 bases, and the junction held 8 bases outside the gene matches. The CDR3 has 15 residues. The CDR3 loop reads CASSLILAGPREQFF. In DNA form, the CDR3 reads TGTGCCAGCAGCTTAATACTAGCGGGCCCCAGGGAGCAGTTCTTC.

This clonotype was counted at least ten times. V usage is TRBV20-1 and J usage is TRBJ2-7; the match to TRBD2 covers 11 bases. Trimming at V came to 3 bases and at J to 4 bases, leaving 11 bases not matched to a gene. Germline CDR1 DFQATT, CDR2 SNEGSKA (reference sequence). There are 16 residues in the CDR3. CDR3 amino acids: CSARVILAGAAYEQYF. CDR3 nucleotide sequence: TGCAGTGCTAGGGTTATACTAGCGGGGGCCGCATACGAGCAGTACTTC.

This clonotype was recorded many times. The V gene is TRBV12-3 or TRBV12-4, the J gene TRBJ2-5, with D possibly TRBD2 on 6 matching bases. The ends were cut back, 7 bases at V and 7 bases at J, with 16 bases in the middle. The CDR3 length is 13 residues. CDR3: CASNRDSRGTQYF. The CDR3 bases are TGTGCCAGCAACCGGGACTCCCGGGGGACCCAGTACTTC.

The sample holds many counts of this clonotype. This rearrangement joins TRBV18 to TRBJ1-3; 11 positions agree with TRBD1. J gave up 1 base and V 3 bases, and 2 bases lay outside the gene matches. Per germline, CDR1 KGHSH and CDR2 LQKENI. This CDR3 is 16 amino acids long. CDR3 sequence (DNA): TGTGCCAGCTCACCGGGACAGGGGGATTCTGGAAACACCATATATTTT. It specifies CASSPGQGDSGNTIYF.

The table lists this clonotype with many counts. The genes are TRBV6-6 and TRBJ2-7; D is possibly TRBD1 (6 bases). Trimming took 2 bases from V and 3 from J, leaving 11 bases between them. CDR1 is MNHNY, CDR2 SVGAGI, per germline (reference sequence). The CDR3 totals 14 residues. Here the CDR3 reads CASSYTEQGYEQYF. Here the CDR3 DNA reads TGTGCCAGCAGTTACACCGAACAGGGCTACGAGCAGTACTTC.

Turning to this clonotype: A read error is likely, as this CDR3 ends without the conserved phenylalanine or tryptophan. The CDR3 DNA reads TGTGCCACCAGCATGGGCAGGGCCGGCACCGGGGAGCTGTTTTGT. Translating it yields CATSMGRAGTGELFC. The chain has TRBV15 and TRBJ2-2, with D possibly being TRBD1 (5 bases). Germline assignment: CDR1 LNHNV and CDR2 YYDKDF (reference sequence). Between the trimmed V and J ends, which lost 4 bases and 4 bases, there was a span of 13 bases. CDR3 size: 15 residues.

This clonotype appeared many times. This rearrangement joins TRBV29-1 to TRBJ2-7; maybe TRBD2 (5 bases). Trimming removed 5 bases from V and 4 bases from J, with 12 bases in between. Germline CDR1 and CDR2: SQVTM and ANQGSEA. There are 12 residues in the CDR3. DNA of the CDR3: TGCAGCGTTCAGGCGGGTCGTTACGAGCAGTACTTC. Amino acids: CSVQAGRYEQYF.

The sample holds many counts of this clonotype. The chain combines TRBV20-1 with TRBJ2-2; D may match TRBD1 or TRBD2 (5 bases each). Between the trimmed V and J ends, which lost 5 bases and 0 bases, there was a span of 13 bases. The CDR3 has 15 amino acids. Germline V CDR1 and CDR2: DFQATT, SNEGSKA (reference sequence). As DNA, the CDR3 is TGCAGTGCTCCATCGGGACGCCCGAACACCGGGGAGCTGTTTTTT. It encodes CSAPSGRPNTGELFF.

This clonotype has at least ten counts. This rearrangement joins TRBV6-2 or TRBV6-3 to TRBJ2-5; D remains ambiguous. The V gene's germline CDR1 is MNHEY and CDR2 SVGEGT. Trimming took off 4 bases at V and 6 bases at J, with 6 bases between the two ends. The CDR3 is 11 amino acids. CDR3 nucleotide sequence: TGTGCCAGCAGTTCCCCCAAGACCCAGTACTTC. Its protein product is CASSSPKTQYF.

This clonotype was counted at least ten times. This rearrangement joins TRBV2 to TRBJ1-5, with D uncertain. The germline V and J ends were trimmed by 6 bases and 0 bases, with 15 bases remaining between them. From germline, CDR1 is SNHLY and CDR2 FYNNEI. This CDR3 has 16 residues. CDR3 in amino acids: CASRLSDGYSNQPQHF. The DNA of the CDR3 is TGTGCCAGCAGGCTATCAGACGGATATAGCAATCAGCCCCAGCATTTT.

This clonotype has at least ten counts. The chain joins TRBV12-3 or TRBV12-4 to TRBJ2-3; TRBD2 matches at 7 bases. Trimming took 6 bases from V and 0 from J; bases not matched to a gene: 6. The CDR3 has 15 residues. The CDR3 protein is CASSLRLASTDTQYF. The CDR3 nucleotides are TGTGCCAGCAGCCTTCGACTAGCAAGCACAGATACGCAGTATTTT.

This clonotype was counted ten times or more. This chain connects TRBV7-9 to TRBJ1-5; possible D gene TRBD1, 5 bases. V was shortened by 5 bases and J by 8 bases, with 13 bases between the two germline ends. This CDR3 is 13 amino acids long. The germline V gene encodes CDR1 SEHNR and CDR2 FQNEAQ (reference sequence). The CDR3 region has the DNA TGTGCCAGCAGCCCTGCAGTAGGGGAGCCCCAGCATTTT. This gives the protein CASSPAVGEPQHF.

This clonotype occurred a few times. This chain uses TRBV7-2 with TRBJ2-1; D may be TRBD1 (6 bases). The V end was cut by 1 base, the J end by 2 bases, with 9 bases between. From germline, CDR1 is SGHTA and CDR2 FQGNSA. This CDR3 is built from 15 residues. Here the CDR3 reads CASSLETGPYNEQFF. Written as DNA, the CDR3 is TGTGCCAGCAGCTTAGAAACAGGGCCCTACAATGAGCAGTTCTTC.